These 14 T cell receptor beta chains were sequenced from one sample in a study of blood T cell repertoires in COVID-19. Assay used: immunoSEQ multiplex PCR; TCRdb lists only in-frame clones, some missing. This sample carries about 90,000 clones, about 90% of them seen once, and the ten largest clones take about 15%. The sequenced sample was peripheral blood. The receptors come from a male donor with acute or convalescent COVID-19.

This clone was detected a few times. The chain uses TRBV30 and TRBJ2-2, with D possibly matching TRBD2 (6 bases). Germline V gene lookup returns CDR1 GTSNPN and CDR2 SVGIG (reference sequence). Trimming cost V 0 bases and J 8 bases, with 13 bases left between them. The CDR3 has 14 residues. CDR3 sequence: CAWSVGAGSGELFF. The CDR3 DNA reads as TGTGCCTGGAGTGTAGGTGCGGGGTCGGGGGAGCTGTTTTTT.

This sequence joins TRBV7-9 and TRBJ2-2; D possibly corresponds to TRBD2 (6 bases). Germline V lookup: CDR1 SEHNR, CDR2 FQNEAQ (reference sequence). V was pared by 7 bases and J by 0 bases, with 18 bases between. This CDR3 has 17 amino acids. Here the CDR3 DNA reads TGTGCCAGCATCGGGTACGGAGGGTTCGCGAACACCGGGGAGCTGTTTTTT. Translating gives CASIGYGGFANTGELFF.

CDR3 sequence reads: CASSQRQGELFF. CDR3 DNA: TGTGCCAGCAGCCAACGACAGGGGGAGCTGTTTTTT. V is TRBV11-3 and J is TRBJ2-2; TRBD1 is a possible D gene (5 bases). The CDR3 is 12 residues long. Trimming took 5 bases from V and 8 from J, leaving 9 bases between them. Germline CDR1 SGHNT, CDR2 YENEEA.

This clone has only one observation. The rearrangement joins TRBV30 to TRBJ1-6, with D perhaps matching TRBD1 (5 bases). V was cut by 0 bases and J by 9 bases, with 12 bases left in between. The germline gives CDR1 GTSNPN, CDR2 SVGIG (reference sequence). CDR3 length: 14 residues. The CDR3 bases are TGTGCCTGGAGTGTGGCCACAGGTCCTTCACCCCTCCACTTT. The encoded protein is CAWSVATGPSPLHF.

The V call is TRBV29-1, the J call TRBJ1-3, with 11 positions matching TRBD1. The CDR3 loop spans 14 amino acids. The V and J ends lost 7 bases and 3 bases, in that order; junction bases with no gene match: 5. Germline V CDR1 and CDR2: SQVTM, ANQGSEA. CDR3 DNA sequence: TGCAGCGCGTGGGACAGGGGGGATGGAAACACCATATATTTT. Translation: CSAWDRGDGNTIYF.

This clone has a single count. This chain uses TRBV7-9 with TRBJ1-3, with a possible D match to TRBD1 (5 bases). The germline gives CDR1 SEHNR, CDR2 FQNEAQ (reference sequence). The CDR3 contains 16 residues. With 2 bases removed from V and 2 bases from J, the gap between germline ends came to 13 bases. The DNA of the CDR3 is TGTGCCAGCAGCTTAAACCAGGGAACGGCTGGAAACACCATATATTTT. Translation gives CASSLNQGTAGNTIYF.

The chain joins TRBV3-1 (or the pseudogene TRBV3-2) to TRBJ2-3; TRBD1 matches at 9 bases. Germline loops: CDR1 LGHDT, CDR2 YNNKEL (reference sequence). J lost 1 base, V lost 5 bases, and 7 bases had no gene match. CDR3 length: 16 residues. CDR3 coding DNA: TGTGCCAGCAGCTTTCACAGGGGGCAGGGCACAGATACGCAGTATTTT. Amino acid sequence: CASSFHRGQGTDTQYF.

CDR3: CASTPTGAETQYF. The DNA of the CDR3 is TGTGCCAGTACTCCGACAGGGGCAGAGACCCAGTACTTC. The chain carries TRBV19 and TRBJ2-5; 8 bases match TRBD1. The CDR3 length is 13 residues. Looked up from germline, CDR1 is LNHDA and CDR2 is SQIVND (reference sequence). V was clipped by 7 bases and J by 4 bases; unmatched bases: 5.

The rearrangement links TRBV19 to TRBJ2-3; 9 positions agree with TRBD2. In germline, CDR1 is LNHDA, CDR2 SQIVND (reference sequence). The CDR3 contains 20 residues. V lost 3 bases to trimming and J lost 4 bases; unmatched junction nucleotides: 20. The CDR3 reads CASSMDGGGGGLGMADTQYF. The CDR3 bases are TGTGCCAGTAGTATGGATGGCGGGGGGGGAGGATTAGGGATGGCAGATACGCAGTATTTT.

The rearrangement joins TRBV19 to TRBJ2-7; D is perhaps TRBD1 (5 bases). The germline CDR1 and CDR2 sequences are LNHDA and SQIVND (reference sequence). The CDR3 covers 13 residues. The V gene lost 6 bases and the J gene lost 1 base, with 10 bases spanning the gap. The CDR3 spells CASSPRESYEQYF. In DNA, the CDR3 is TGTGCCAGTAGCCCCAGGGAATCCTACGAGCAGTACTTC.

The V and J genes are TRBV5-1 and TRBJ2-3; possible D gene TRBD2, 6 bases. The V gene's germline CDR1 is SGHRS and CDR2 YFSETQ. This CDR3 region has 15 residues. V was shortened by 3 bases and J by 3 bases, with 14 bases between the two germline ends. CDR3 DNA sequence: TGCGCCAGCAGCTACCGGGGGATGGCGACAGATACGCAGTATTTT. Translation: CASSYRGMATDTQYF.

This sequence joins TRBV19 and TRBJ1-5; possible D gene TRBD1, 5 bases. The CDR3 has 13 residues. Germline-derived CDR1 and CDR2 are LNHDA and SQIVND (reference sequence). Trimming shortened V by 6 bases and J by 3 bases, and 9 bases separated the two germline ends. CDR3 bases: TGTGCCAGTAGGACAGCCCACAATCAGCCCCAGCATTTT. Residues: CASRTAHNQPQHF. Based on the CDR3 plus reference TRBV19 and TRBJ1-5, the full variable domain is DGGITQSPKYLFRKEGQNVTLSCEQNLNHDAMYWYRQDPGQGLRLIYYSQIVNDFQKGDIAEGYSVSREKKESFPLTVTSAQKNPTAFYLCASRTAHNQPQHFGDGTRLSIL.

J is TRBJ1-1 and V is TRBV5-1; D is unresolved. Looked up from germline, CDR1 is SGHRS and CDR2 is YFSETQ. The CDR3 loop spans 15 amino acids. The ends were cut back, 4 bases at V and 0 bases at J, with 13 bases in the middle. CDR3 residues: CASSPGREMNTEAFF. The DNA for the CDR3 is TGCGCCAGCAGCCCCGGACGGGAAATGAACACTGAAGCTTTCTTT.

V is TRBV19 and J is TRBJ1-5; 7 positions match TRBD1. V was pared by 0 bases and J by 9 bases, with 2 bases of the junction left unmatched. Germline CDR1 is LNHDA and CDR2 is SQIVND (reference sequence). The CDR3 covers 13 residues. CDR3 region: CASSIERTGPQHF. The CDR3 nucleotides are TGTGCCAGTAGTATAGAGAGGACAGGGCCCCAGCATTTT. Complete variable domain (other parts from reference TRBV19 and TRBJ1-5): DGGITQSPKYLFRKEGQNVTLSCEQNLNHDAMYWYRQDPGQGLRLIYYSQIVNDFQKGDIAEGYSVSREKKESFPLTVTSAQKNPTAFYLCASSIERTGPQHFGDGTRLSIL.